This TCR beta chain comes out of a study of T cells in women clearing cervical HPV infection. Looking at the study overall: HLA type stays a possible confounder, typing being limited. Study observations and caveats: Cases carried less TRBV6-7 than controls: 0.11% versus 0.16%.

Concerning this clone: As yet, its antigen is unknown. The read ends 3 residues early relative to the CDR3; the germline J gene fills the gap.

Clones were read by immunoSEQ multiplex PCR, and TCRdb kept only the in-frame ones, dropping some. Listed are tens of thousands of clones; about 6.4% falls within the top ten. V lost 10 bases to trimming and J lost 5 bases; unmatched junction nucleotides: 5. The CDR3 runs to 13 residues. The germline V gene has CDR1 LNHDA and CDR2 SQIVND (reference sequence). The sample was blood buffy coat. The chain is built from TRBV19 and TRBJ2-1; 10 nucleotides align to TRBD1. The TCR originated in a woman aged 18 to 69 with a cervical HPV16 infection that either progressed to CIN3+ or cleared (not recorded which). This CDR3 reads CATGTGDNNEQFF. Partial CDR3 DNA: TGTGCCACCGGGACAGGGGATAACAATGAG.